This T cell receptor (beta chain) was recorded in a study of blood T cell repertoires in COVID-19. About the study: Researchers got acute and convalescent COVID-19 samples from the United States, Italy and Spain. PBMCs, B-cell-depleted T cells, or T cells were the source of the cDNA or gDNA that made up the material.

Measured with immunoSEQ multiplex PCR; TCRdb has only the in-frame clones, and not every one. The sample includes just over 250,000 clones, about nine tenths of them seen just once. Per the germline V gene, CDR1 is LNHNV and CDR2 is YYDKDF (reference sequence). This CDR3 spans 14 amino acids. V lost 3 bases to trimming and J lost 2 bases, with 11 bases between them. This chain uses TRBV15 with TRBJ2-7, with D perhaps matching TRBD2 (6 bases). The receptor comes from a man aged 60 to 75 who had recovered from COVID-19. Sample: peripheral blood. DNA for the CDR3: TGTGCCACCAGCAGGCGGGGCAGTCCCTACGAGCAGTACTTC. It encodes CATSRRGSPYEQYF.